The rows below give T cell receptor beta chains drawn from one sample of a study of cytomegalovirus exposure and HLA in healthy donors. TCRdb keeps only in-frame clones here, not all; method: immunoSEQ multiplex PCR. Found here are tens of thousands of clones, 94% of them singletons; the top ten hold roughly 2%. The sample was PBMCs. The receptors originated from a woman in her late teens or twenties in good health and CMV-seropositive. Each CDR3 is given with its conserved first and last residue. Fields, in order: CDR3 DNA, CDR3 protein, V gene, J gene, clone size, D gene. A D gene is named only where the DNA matches it firmly. For some rows the clone size is stated as once, few or many, or as a class when expanded; others skip it.

DNA: TGCGCCAGCAGCTTGGTCGCAGCGGGCTTCACCTCCTACGAGCAGTACTTC; CDR3: CASSLVAAGFTSYEQYF; V: TRBV5-1; J: TRBJ2-7; size: .; D: .
DNA: TGTGCCAGCAGTTACGAGGATCCCTCCTACAATGAGCAGTTCTTC; CDR3: CASSYEDPSYNEQFF; V: TRBV6-6; J: TRBJ2-1; size: .; D: .
DNA: TGTGCCAGCAGGGGGGGACAGGGGAACTATGGCTACACCTTC; CDR3: CASRGGQGNYGYTF; V: TRBV2; J: TRBJ1-2; size: .; D: TRBD1
DNA: TGTGCTGGCGGGGGGGTCTACGAGCAGTACTTC; CDR3: CAGGGVYEQYF; V: TRBV2; J: TRBJ2-7; size: .; D: TRBD2
DNA: TGTGCCAGCACCGGGGACAGGGGTACAGATACGCAGTATTTT; CDR3: CASTGDRGTDTQYF; V: TRBV2; J: TRBJ2-3; size: .; D: TRBD1
DNA: TGTGCCAGCAGCCGGACACCCCAAGATACGCAGTATTTT; CDR3: CASSRTPQDTQYF; V: TRBV11-2; J: TRBJ2-3; size: .; D: .
DNA: TGTGCCAGCAGCCAAATCAGGGGGAATGGCTACACCTTC; CDR3: CASSQIRGNGYTF; V: TRBV5-6; J: TRBJ1-2; size: .; D: TRBD1
DNA: TGTGCCAGCAGCTCAACCGGGACTCGTGCTGAAAAACTGTTTTTT; CDR3: CASSSTGTRAEKLFF; V: TRBV5-4; J: TRBJ1-4; size: .; D: .
DNA: TGTGCCAGCAGCTCGAGGACAGAGACCTACGAGCAGTACTTC; CDR3: CASSSRTETYEQYF; V: TRBV5-4; J: TRBJ2-7; size: .; D: .
DNA: TGTGCCAGTAGACAGGGGCCCGGGGAGCTGTTTTTT; CDR3: CASRQGPGELFF; V: TRBV19; J: TRBJ2-2; size: .; D: TRBD1
DNA: TGTGCCAGCAGCTTAGAGCCAGCGGGAGGCTACGAGCAGTACTTC; CDR3: CASSLEPAGGYEQYF; V: TRBV11-2; J: TRBJ2-7; size: .; D: TRBD2
DNA: TGTGCCAGCAGCTTGGCTAGCGGGAGTCCAGATACGCAGTATTTT; CDR3: CASSLASGSPDTQYF; V: TRBV5-5; J: TRBJ2-3; size: .; D: TRBD2
DNA: TGTGCCAGCAGTTTAGCAGGGGTTTTAGGACAGCCCCAGCATTTT; CDR3: CASSLAGVLGQPQHF; V: TRBV27; J: TRBJ1-5; size: .; D: .
DNA: TGTGCCAGCGGAGGGGGGGAGGGCTACGAGCAGTACTTC; CDR3: CASGGGEGYEQYF; V: TRBV6-1; J: TRBJ2-7; size: .; D: .
DNA: TGTGCTAGTGGTTTGAGGTTAGGGGAATACGAGCAGTACTTC; CDR3: CASGLRLGEYEQYF; V: TRBV12-5; J: TRBJ2-7; size: .; D: .
DNA: TGTGCCAGTAGTAGTCGGGCTAGCGGGGCCAACAATGAGCAGTTCTTC; CDR3: CASSSRASGANNEQFF; V: TRBV19; J: TRBJ2-1; size: .; D: TRBD2
DNA: TGTGCCAGCAGTTACTCCCCCTACTCTGGGGCCAACGTCCTGACTTTC; CDR3: CASSYSPYSGANVLTF; V: TRBV6-6; J: TRBJ2-6; size: .; D: .
DNA: TGTGCCAGCAGCAAAGAGAAGAAGGGAGGGAACACTGAAGCTTTCTTT; CDR3: CASSKEKKGGNTEAFF; V: TRBV21-1; J: TRBJ1-1; size: .; D: .
DNA: TGCAGCGCCCCGGGGTGGGACTCAAGCTCCTACAATGAGCAGTTCTTC; CDR3: CSAPGWDSSSYNEQFF; V: TRBV29-1; J: TRBJ2-1; size: .; D: .
DNA: TGTGCCAGTATTGCAACAGAAGGCTACACCTTC; CDR3: CASIATEGYTF; V: TRBV19; J: TRBJ1-2; size: .; D: .
DNA: TGTGCCAGCACCCGTGGGGGGGAGAACTACGAGCAGTACTTC; CDR3: CASTRGGENYEQYF; V: TRBV6-5; J: TRBJ2-7; size: .; D: TRBD2
DNA: TGTGCCAGCAGCGCTAGCCGGGGGGACATTAACTATGGCTACACCTTC; CDR3: CASSASRGDINYGYTF; V: TRBV7-9; J: TRBJ1-2; size: .; D: .
DNA: TGTGCCTTCGCGGCAGGGGCTGGCGGCACTGAAGCTTTCTTT; CDR3: CAFAAGAGGTEAFF; V: TRBV30; J: TRBJ1-1; size: .; D: .
DNA: TGTGCCAGCAGCGAACAGGGGGCGGATGAGCAGTTCTTC; CDR3: CASSEQGADEQFF; V: TRBV7-8; J: TRBJ2-1; size: once; D: TRBD1
DNA: TGTGCCAGCAGCTTCGGGACAGGAGGTAATGGCTACACCTTC; CDR3: CASSFGTGGNGYTF; V: TRBV5-5; J: TRBJ1-2; size: .; D: TRBD1
DNA: TGTGCCAGTAGTATAACGGCTTCGGGTCAGCCCCAGCATTTT; CDR3: CASSITASGQPQHF; V: TRBV19; J: TRBJ1-5; size: .; D: .
DNA: TGTGCCAGCAGCTTGCAAGGGGGGGGCCAAGAGACCCAGTACTTC; CDR3: CASSLQGGGQETQYF; V: TRBV5-6; J: TRBJ2-5; size: .; D: .